What follows is one T cell receptor (beta chain) and its context. The antigen is unknown. This record comes from a study of Ad26.COV2.S vaccination and SARS-CoV-2 variants. The wider study: Intramuscularly, Ad26.COV2.S was given either once or twice, 56 days apart. Overall study results and limits: Marked by substantial breadth, spike-specific CD8+ and CD4+ T cell responses were reportedly seen after vaccination. While placebo recipients had lower spike-specific TCR breadth, vaccine recipients had more.

Clones were sequenced by immunoSEQ multiplex PCR, and TCRdb holds only the in-frame ones, with some missing. The data show about 400,000 clones, 83% seen once. Trimming stripped 6 bases from V and 4 bases from J, with 12 bases between. Germline V gene sequence: CDR1 MRHNA, CDR2 SNTAGT. CDR3 length equals 14 residues. Treatment described: around 19 received Ad26.COV2.S at low or high dose, single or two shots; five or six received placebo; per-sample allocation not given. The investigators took samples on day 63 after the first vaccine or placebo injection. The chain carries TRBV6-4 and TRBJ2-2; D might be TRBD2 (6 bases). The sequence derives from a person aged 18-60 years who received the Ad26.COV2.S COVID-19 vaccine or a placebo. The starting material was peripheral blood, obtained in a trial of Ad26.COV2.S vaccine versus placebo. The CDR3 sequence is CASSSQEGTGELFF. Here the CDR3 DNA reads TGTGCCAGCAGCTCTCAGGAGGGCACCGGGGAGCTGTTTTTT.